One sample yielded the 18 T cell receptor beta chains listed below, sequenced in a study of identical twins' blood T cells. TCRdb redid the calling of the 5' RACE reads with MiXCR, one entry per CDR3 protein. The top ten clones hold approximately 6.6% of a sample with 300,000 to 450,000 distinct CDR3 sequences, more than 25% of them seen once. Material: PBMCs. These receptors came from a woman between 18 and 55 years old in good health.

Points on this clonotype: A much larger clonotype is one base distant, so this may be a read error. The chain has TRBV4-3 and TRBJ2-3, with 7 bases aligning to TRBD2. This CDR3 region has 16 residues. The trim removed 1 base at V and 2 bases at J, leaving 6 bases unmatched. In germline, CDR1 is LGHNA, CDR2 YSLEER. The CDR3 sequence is CASSQVLAVTTDTQYF. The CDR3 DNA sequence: TGCGCCAGCAGCCAAGTCCTAGCGGTCACCACAGATACGCAGTATTTT.

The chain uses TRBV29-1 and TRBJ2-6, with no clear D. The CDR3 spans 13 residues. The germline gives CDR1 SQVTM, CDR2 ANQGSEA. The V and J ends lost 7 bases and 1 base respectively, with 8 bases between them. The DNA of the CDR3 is TGCAGCGCTCCAGGATCTGGGGCCAACGTCCTGACTTTC. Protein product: CSAPGSGANVLTF.

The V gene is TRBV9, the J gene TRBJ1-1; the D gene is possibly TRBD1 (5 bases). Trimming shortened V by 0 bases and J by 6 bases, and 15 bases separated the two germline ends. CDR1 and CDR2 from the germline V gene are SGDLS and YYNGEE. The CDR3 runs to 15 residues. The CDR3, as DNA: TGTGCCAGCAGCGTAGGTTTAGGGACGACGGCTGAAGCTTTCTTT. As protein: CASSVGLGTTAEAFF.

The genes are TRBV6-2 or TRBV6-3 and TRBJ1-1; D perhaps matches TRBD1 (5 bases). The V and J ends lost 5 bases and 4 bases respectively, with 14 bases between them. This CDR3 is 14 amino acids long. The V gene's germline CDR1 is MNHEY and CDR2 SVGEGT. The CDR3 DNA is TGTGCCAGCAGTATTCTTCCGGGGGGCACTGAAGCTTTCTTT. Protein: CASSILPGGTEAFF.

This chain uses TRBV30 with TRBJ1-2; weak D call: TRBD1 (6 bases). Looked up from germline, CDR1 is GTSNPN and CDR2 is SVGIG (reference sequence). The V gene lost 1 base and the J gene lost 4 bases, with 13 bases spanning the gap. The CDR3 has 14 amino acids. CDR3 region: CAWSGRGIPYGYTF. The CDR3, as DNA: TGTGCCTGGAGTGGAAGGGGGATACCCTATGGCTACACCTTC.

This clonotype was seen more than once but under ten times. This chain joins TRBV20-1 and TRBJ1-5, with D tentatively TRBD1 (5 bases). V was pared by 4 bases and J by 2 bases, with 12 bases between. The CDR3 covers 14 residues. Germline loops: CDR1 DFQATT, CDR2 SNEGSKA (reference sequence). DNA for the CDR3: TGCAGTGCTATCCCCGGGGGTCGCAATCAGCCCCAGCATTTT. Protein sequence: CSAIPGGRNQPQHF.

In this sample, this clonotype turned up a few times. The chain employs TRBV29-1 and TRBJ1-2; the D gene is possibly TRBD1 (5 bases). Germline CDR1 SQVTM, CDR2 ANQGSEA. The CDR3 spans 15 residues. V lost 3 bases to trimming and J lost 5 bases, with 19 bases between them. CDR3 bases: TGCAGCGTTGACGACGAGAGGGGCCAAGGTTATGGCTACACCTTC. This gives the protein CSVDDERGQGYGYTF.

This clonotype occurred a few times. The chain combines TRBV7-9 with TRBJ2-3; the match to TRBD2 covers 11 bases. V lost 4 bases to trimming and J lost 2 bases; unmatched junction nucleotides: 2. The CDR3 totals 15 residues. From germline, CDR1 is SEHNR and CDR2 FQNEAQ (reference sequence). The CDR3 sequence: CASSYSGGVTDTQYF. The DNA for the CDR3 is TGTGCCAGCAGCTATAGCGGGGGGGTCACAGATACGCAGTATTTT.

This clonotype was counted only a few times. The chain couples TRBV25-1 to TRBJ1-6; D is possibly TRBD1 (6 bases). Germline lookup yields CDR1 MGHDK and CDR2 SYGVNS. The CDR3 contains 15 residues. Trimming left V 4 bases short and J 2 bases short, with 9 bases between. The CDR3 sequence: CASSVGGAYNSPLHF. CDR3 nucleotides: TGTGCCAGCAGTGTGGGGGGCGCCTATAATTCACCCCTCCACTTT.

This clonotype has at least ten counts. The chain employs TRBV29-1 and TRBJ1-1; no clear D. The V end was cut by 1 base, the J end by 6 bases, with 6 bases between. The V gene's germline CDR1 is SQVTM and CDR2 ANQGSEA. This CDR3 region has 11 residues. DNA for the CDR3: TGCAGCGTTGAAGGCCACGCTGAAGCTTTCTTT. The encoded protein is CSVEGHAEAFF.

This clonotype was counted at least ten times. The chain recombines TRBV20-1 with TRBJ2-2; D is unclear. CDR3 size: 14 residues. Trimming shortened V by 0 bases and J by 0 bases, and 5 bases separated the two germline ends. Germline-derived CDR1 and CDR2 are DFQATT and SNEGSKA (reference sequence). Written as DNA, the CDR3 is TGCAGTGCTAGAGATGCCTCGAACACCGGGGAGCTGTTTTTT. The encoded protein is CSARDASNTGELFF.

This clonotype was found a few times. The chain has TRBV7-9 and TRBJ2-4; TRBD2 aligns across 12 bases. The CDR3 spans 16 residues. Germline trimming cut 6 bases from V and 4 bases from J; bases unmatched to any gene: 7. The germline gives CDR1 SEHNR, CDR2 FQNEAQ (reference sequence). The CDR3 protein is CASSSTSGGEKNIQYF. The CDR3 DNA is TGTGCCAGCAGTTCGACTAGCGGGGGAGAAAAAAACATTCAGTACTTC.

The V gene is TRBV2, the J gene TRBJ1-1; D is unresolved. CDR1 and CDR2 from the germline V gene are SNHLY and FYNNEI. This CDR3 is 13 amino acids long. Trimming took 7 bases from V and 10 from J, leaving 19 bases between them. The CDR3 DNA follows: TGTGCCAGCACCTTCGGCGGCCGCGCCGGAGCTTTCTTT. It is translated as CASTFGGRAGAFF.

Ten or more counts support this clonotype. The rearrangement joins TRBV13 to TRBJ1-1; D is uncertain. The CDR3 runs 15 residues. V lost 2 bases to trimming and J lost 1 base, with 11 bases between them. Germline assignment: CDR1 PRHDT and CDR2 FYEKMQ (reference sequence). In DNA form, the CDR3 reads TGTGCCAGCAGCTTATGGTCAGACGGGAACACTGAAGCTTTCTTT. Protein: CASSLWSDGNTEAFF.

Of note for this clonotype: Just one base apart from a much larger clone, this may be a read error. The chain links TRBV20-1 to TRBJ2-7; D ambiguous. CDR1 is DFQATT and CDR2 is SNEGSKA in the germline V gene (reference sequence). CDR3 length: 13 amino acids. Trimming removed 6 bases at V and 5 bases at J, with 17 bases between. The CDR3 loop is CSAIRPGPNEQYF. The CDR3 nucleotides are TGCAGTGCCATACGACCGGGTCCCAACGAGCAGTACTTC.

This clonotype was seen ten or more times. The chain's CDR3 is CASSLRQGYYEQYF. The CDR3 nucleotides are TGCGCCAGCAGCTTGAGGCAGGGCTACTACGAGCAGTACTTC. The chain combines TRBV5-1 with TRBJ2-7, with a possible D match to TRBD1 (5 bases). Trimming pared 1 base from V and 3 bases from J, leaving 11 bases between. Germline CDR1 is SGHRS and CDR2 is YFSETQ. The CDR3 is 14 amino acids.

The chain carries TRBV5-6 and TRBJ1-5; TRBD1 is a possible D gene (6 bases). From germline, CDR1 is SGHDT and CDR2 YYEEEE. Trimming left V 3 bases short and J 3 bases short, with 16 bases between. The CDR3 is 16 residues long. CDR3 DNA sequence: TGTGCCAGCAGCTCTGGGGGCTTTTTAAACAATCAGCCCCAGCATTTT. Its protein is CASSSGGFLNNQPQHF.

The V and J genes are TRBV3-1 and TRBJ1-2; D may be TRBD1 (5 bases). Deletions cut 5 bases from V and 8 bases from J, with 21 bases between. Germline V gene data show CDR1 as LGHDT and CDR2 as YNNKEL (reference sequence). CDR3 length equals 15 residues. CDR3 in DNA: TGTGCCAGCAGCTTCCGGGACGCGGTAGAGTCCGGCTACACCTTC. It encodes CASSFRDAVESGYTF.